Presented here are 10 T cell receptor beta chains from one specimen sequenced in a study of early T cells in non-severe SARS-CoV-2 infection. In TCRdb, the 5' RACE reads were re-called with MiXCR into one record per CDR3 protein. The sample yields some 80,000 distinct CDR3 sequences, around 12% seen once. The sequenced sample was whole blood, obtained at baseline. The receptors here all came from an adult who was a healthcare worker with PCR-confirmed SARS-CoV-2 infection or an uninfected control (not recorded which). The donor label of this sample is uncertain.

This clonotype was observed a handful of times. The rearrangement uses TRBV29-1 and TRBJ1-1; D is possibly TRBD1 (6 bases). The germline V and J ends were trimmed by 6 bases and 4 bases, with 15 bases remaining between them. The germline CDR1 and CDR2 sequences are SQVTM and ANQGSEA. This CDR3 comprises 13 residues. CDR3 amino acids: CSVSTGSPTEAFF. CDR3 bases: TGCAGCGTCTCAACAGGGTCCCCCACTGAAGCTTTCTTT.

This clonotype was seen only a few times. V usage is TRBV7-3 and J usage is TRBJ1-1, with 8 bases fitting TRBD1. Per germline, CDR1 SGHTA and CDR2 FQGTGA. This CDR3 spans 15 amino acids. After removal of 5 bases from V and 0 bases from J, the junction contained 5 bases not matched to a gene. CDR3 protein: CASSPGQGLNTEAFF. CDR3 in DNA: TGTGCCAGCAGCCCCGGACAGGGTCTGAACACTGAAGCTTTCTTT.

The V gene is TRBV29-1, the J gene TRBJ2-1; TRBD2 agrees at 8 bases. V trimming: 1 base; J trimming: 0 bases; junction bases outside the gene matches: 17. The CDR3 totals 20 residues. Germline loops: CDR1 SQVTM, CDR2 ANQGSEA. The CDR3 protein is CSVEGYQGTKSGSSYNEQFF. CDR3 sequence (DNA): TGCAGCGTTGAAGGGTACCAGGGGACCAAGAGCGGGAGCTCCTACAATGAGCAGTTCTTC.

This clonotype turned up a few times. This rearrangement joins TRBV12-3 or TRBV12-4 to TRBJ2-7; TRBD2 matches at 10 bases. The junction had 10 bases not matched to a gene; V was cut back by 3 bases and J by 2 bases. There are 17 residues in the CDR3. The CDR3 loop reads CASSFVVLAGGPYEQYF. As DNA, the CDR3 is TGTGCCAGCAGTTTCGTTGTTTTAGCGGGAGGTCCCTACGAGCAGTACTTC.

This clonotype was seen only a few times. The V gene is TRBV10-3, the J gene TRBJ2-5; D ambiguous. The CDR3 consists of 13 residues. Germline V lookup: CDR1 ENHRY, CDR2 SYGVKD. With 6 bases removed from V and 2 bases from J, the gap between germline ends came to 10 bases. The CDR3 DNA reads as TGTGCCATCAGCGCACCCCCACAAGAGACCCAGTACTTC. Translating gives CAISAPPQETQYF.

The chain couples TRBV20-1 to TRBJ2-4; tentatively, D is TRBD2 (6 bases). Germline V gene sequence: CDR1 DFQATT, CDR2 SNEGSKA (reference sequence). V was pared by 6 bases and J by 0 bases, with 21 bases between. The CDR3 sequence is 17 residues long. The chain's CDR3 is CSAGGLTDSIAKNIQYF. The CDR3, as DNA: TGCAGTGCGGGGGGATTGACCGACTCTATAGCCAAAAACATTCAGTACTTC.

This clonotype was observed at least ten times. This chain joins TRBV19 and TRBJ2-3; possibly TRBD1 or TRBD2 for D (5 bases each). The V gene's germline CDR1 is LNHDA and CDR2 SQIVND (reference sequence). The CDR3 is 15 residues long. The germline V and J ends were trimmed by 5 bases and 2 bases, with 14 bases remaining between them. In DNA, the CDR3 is TGTGCCAGTAGTGGGGGTAGACAGAACACAGATACGCAGTATTTT. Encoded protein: CASSGGRQNTDTQYF.

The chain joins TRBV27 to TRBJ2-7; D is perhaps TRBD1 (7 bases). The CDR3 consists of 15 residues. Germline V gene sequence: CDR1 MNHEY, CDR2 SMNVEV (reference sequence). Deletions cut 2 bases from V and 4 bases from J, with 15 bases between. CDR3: CASSLRVRGAYEQYF. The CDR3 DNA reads TGTGCCAGCAGTTTAAGGGTCAGGGGGGCGTACGAGCAGTACTTC.

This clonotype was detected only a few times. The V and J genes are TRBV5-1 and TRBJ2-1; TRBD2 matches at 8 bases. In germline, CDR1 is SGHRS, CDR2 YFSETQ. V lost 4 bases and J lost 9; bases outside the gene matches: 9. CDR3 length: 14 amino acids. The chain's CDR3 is CASSERAGGREQFF. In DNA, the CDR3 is TGCGCCAGCAGCGAACGGGCGGGGGGCCGTGAGCAGTTCTTC. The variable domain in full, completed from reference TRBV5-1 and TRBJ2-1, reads KAGVTQTPRYLIKTRGQQVTLSCSPISGHRSVSWYQQTPGQGLQFLFEYFSETQRNKGNFPGRFSGRQFSNSRSEMNVSTLELGDSALYLCASSERAGGREQFFGPGTRLTVL.

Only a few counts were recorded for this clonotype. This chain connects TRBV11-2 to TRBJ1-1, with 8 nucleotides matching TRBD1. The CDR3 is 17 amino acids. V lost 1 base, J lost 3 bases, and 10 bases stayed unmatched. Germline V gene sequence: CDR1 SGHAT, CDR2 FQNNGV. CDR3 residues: CASSLGGQAPHYTEAFF. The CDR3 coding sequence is TGTGCCAGCAGCTTAGGGGGACAGGCGCCCCACTACACTGAAGCTTTCTTT.